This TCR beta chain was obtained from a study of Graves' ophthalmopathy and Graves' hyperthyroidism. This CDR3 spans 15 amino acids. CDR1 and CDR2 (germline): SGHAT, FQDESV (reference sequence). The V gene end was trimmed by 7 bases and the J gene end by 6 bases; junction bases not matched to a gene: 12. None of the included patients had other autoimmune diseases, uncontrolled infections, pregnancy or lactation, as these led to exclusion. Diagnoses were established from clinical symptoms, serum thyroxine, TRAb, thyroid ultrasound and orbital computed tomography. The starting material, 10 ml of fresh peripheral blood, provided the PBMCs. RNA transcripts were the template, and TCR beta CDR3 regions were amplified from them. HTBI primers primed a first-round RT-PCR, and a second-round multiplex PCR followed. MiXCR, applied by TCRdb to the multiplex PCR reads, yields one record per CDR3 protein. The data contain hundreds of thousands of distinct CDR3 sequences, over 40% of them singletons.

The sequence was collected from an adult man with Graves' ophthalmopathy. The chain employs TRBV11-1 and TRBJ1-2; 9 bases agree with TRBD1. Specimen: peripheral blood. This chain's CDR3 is CASTLAEWDRDGYTF. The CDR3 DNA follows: TGTGCCAGCACCCTCGCCGAGTGGGACAGGGATGGCTACACCTTC. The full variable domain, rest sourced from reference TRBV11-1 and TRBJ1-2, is EAEVAQSPRYKITEKSQAVAFWCDPISGHATLYWYRQILGQGPELLVQFQDESVVDDSQLPKDRFSAERLKGVDSTLKIQPAELGDSAMYLCASTLAEWDRDGYTFGSGTRLTVV.